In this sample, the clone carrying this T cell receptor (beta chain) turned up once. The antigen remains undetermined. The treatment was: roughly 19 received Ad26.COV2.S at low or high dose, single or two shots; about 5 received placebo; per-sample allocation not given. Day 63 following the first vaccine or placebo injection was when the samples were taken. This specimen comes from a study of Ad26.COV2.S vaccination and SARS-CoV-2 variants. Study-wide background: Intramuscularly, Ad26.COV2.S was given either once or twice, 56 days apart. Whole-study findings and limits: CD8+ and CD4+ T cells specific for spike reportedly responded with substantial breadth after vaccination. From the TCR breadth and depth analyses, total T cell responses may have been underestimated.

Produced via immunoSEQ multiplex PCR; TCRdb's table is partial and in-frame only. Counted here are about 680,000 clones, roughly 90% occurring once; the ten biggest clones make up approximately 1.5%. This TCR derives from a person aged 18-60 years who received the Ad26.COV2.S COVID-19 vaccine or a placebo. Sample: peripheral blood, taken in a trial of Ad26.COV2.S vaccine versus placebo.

CDR3 sequence: CASSQMGSRLSGYGYTF. The CDR3 region has the DNA TGTGCCAGCAGCCAGATGGGATCTAGGTTGTCAGGCTATGGCTACACCTTC. The chain has TRBV3-1 (or the pseudogene TRBV3-2) and TRBJ1-2; D is ambiguous. Germline-derived CDR1 and CDR2 are LGHDT and YNNKEL (reference sequence). The CDR3 is made up of 17 amino acids. The germline V and J ends were trimmed by 3 bases and 4 bases, with 21 bases remaining between them.